This TCR beta chain derives from a study of OX40 agonist ivuxolimab in advanced cancers. Study summary: Patients in the trial were receiving intravenous ivuxolimab every 2 weeks, at doses of 0.01 to 10 mg/kg. The dose-escalation group included hepatocellular carcinoma, melanoma, renal cell carcinoma and head and neck cancer. Prior checkpoint blockade (anti-PD-1, anti-PD-L1 or anti-CTLA-4) was permitted; around 37% had it.

CDR1 and CDR2 from the germline V gene are SGHDN and FVKESK. This CDR3 has 16 residues. Trimming took 6 bases from V and 4 from J; bases not matched to a gene: 10. Data came from immunoSEQ multiplex PCR; TCRdb stores just in-frame clones and leaves some out. The repertoire holds roughly 34,000 clones, with about 83% as singletons. The V gene is TRBV14, the J gene TRBJ2-2; 8 nucleotides agree with TRBD1. This TCR came from an adult with an advanced solid tumor such as melanoma, head and neck, liver or kidney cancer. The input for sequencing was CD4+ or CD8+ T cells sorted from blood, taken in a trial of the OX40 agonist ivuxolimab. This CDR3 reads CASSLTGTGGTGELFF. The CDR3 coding sequence is TGTGCCAGCAGTTTAACCGGGACAGGTGGCACCGGGGAGCTGTTTTTT.